Below, 26 T cell receptor beta chains from the same sample are listed, as sequenced in a study of cytomegalovirus exposure and HLA in healthy donors. A multiplex PCR was run with 60 Vbeta primers and 13 Jbeta primers. Here immunoSEQ multiplex PCR was the method, and the copy in TCRdb shows in-frame clones only, minus some. The data show 80,000 to 100,000 clones, roughly 73% seen once. Sequenced: PBMCs. The source is a man aged 40-50 years in good health and CMV-seronegative.

The gene calls are TRBV2 and TRBJ2-7; TRBD2 aligns across 8 bases. Germline V gene lookup returns CDR1 SNHLY and CDR2 FYNNEI. The junction had 11 bases not matched to a gene; V was cut back by 1 base and J by 0 bases. The CDR3 is made up of 18 amino acids. The CDR3 DNA reads as TGTGCCAGCAGTGAAGTGGCCCCCTATCGGGAGGGCTCCTACGAGCAGTACTTC. This codes for CASSEVAPYREGSYEQYF.

This rearrangement joins TRBV27 to TRBJ1-2; 8 positions match TRBD1. This CDR3 spans 14 amino acids. Germline V gene sequence: CDR1 MNHEY, CDR2 SMNVEV (reference sequence). V dropped 0 bases and J dropped 8; count of bases not matched to a gene: 5. This CDR3 reads CASSLSRTGRGYTF. DNA for the CDR3: TGTGCCAGCAGTTTATCGAGGACAGGGCGAGGCTACACCTTC.

The table lists this clone with a count of one. The genes are TRBV4-3 and TRBJ1-6; D is perhaps TRBD1 (5 bases). With 1 base removed from V and 11 bases from J, the gap between germline ends came to 15 bases. Germline V gene lookup returns CDR1 LGHNA and CDR2 YSLEER. This CDR3 is 15 amino acids long. The CDR3 coding sequence is TGCGCCAGCAGCCAAGTTGGGGAGGGGCAGACACCCCTCCACTTT. It translates to CASSQVGEGQTPLHF.

CDR3 sequence (DNA): TGCGCCAGCAGCATAGGACAGGCTGGAAATTCACCCCTCCACTTT. Amino acid sequence: CASSIGQAGNSPLHF. The chain joins TRBV4-1 to TRBJ1-6, with 7 bases matching TRBD1. Germline V gene sequence: CDR1 MGHRA, CDR2 YSYEKL. This CDR3 region has 15 residues. The V segment lost 5 bases and the J segment 7 bases; nucleotides outside the gene matches: 8.

This chain links TRBV25-1 with TRBJ1-4, with 8 nucleotides matching TRBD1. The J segment lost 8 bases and the V segment lost 3 bases, leaving 8 bases of the junction unmatched. Per the germline V gene, CDR1 is MGHDK and CDR2 is SYGVNS. There are 15 residues in the CDR3. Here the CDR3 reads CASSDPGGAGEKLFF. CDR3 nucleotide sequence: TGTGCCAGCAGTGACCCAGGGGGCGCAGGGGAAAAACTGTTTTTT.

The CDR3 nucleotides read TGTGCCAGCAGCGTAGGACAGAGATACAACTATGGCTACACCTTC. Protein: CASSVGQRYNYGYTF. This chain joins TRBV9 and TRBJ1-2; D is possibly TRBD1 (5 bases). This CDR3 is built from 15 residues. V was clipped by 0 bases and J by 2 bases, with 11 bases between them. Per the germline V gene, CDR1 is SGDLS and CDR2 is YYNGEE.

This chain uses TRBV5-1 with TRBJ1-4, with 9 bases lining up with TRBD1. This CDR3 is 14 amino acids long. V lost 2 bases and J lost 8; bases outside the gene matches: 4. In germline, CDR1 is SGHRS, CDR2 YFSETQ. CDR3 sequence reads: CASSLQGAREKLFF. CDR3 bases: TGCGCCAGCAGCTTACAGGGGGCGCGGGAAAAACTGTTTTTT.

V and J are TRBV4-1 and TRBJ2-7; D is perhaps TRBD1 (5 bases). V was cut by 0 bases and J by 3 bases, with 18 bases left in between. There are 17 residues in the CDR3. Germline CDR1 is MGHRA and CDR2 is YSYEKL. The CDR3 reads CASSQDNQFGQGYEQYF. The CDR3 region has the DNA TGCGCCAGCAGCCAAGATAACCAGTTCGGCCAGGGCTACGAGCAGTACTTC.

The V call is TRBV10-3, the J call TRBJ2-1, with D maybe TRBD2 (6 bases). The CDR3 is 14 residues long. Germline V gene data show CDR1 as ENHRY and CDR2 as SYGVKD. V shed 3 bases and J shed 6 bases, with 12 bases lying between them. CDR3 loop: CAISEWLARNEQFF. CDR3 in DNA: TGTGCCATCAGTGAATGGCTAGCGCGCAATGAGCAGTTCTTC.

This chain connects TRBV6-5 to TRBJ1-6; the match to TRBD1 covers 8 bases. With V trimmed by 0 bases and J by 8 bases, 6 bases remained unmatched. The CDR3 is 16 residues long. CDR1 is MNHEY and CDR2 is SVGAGI in the germline V gene. The CDR3 sequence is CASSYSALTGDSPLHF. CDR3 sequence (DNA): TGTGCCAGCAGTTACTCGGCCCTGACAGGGGATTCACCCCTCCACTTT.

The chain employs TRBV12-5 and TRBJ2-7; 7 bases line up with TRBD1. The CDR3 totals 15 residues. Germline loops: CDR1 LGHNT, CDR2 FRNRAP. V dropped 2 bases and J dropped 6; count of bases not matched to a gene: 10. The CDR3: CASGLPRQGRAEQYF. The CDR3 DNA sequence: TGTGCTAGTGGTTTGCCGCGACAGGGACGAGCCGAGCAGTACTTC.

This clone was detected many times. The chain is built from TRBV4-2 and TRBJ2-1; 12 bases align to TRBD2. V dropped 1 base and J dropped 0; count of bases not matched to a gene: 1. Germline CDR1 LGHNA, CDR2 YNFKEQ. This CDR3 contains 17 residues. DNA of the CDR3: TGTGCCAGCAGCCAAGGACTAGCGGGGGACTCCTACAATGAGCAGTTCTTC. This encodes CASSQGLAGDSYNEQFF.

The DNA of the CDR3 is TGTGCCAGCAGTTCCTTGGGTAGCGGGGTATATGAGACCCAGTACTTC. Amino acid sequence: CASSSLGSGVYETQYF. V and J are TRBV6-5 and TRBJ2-5; TRBD2 aligns across 8 bases. Germline CDR1 MNHEY, CDR2 SVGAGI. CDR3 length equals 16 residues. Trimming took 4 bases from V and 5 from J; bases not matched to a gene: 12.

The rearrangement joins TRBV19 to TRBJ1-1, with D perhaps TRBD1 (6 bases). Germline CDR1 is LNHDA and CDR2 is SQIVND (reference sequence). V lost 3 bases and J lost 3, with 17 bases in between. This CDR3 spans 16 amino acids. The CDR3 nucleotides read TGTGCCAGTAGTATTCTCCGGCCAGGGGATGACACTGAAGCTTTCTTT. It specifies CASSILRPGDDTEAFF.

The genes are TRBV6-4 and TRBJ2-3; 8 bases are a match to TRBD2. Germline-derived CDR1 and CDR2 are MRHNA and SNTAGT. J gave up 3 bases and V 5 bases, and 10 bases lay outside the gene matches. The CDR3 is 16 residues long. The CDR3 DNA reads as TGTGCCAGCAGTTCGCGAGCGGGGGCTGAGACAGATACGCAGTATTTT. It yields the protein CASSSRAGAETDTQYF.

The V gene is TRBV7-8, the J gene TRBJ1-5; 11 bases align to TRBD1. The CDR3 covers 16 residues. Germline V gene sequence: CDR1 SGHVS, CDR2 FQNEAQ. J lost 6 bases, V lost 5 bases, and 9 bases had no gene match. This chain's CDR3 is CASSPRRDRGFQPQHF. CDR3 sequence (DNA): TGTGCCAGCAGCCCCAGGCGGGACAGGGGGTTTCAGCCCCAGCATTTT.

The sample holds a few counts of this clone. The chain links TRBV6-1 to TRBJ2-7; D is possibly TRBD1 (6 bases). Germline CDR1 MNHNS, CDR2 SASEGT. The CDR3 totals 16 residues. V was pared by 3 bases and J by 5 bases, with 20 bases between. The CDR3 DNA reads TGTGCCAGCAGTGACGCCCCGGGACACGGGAATCACGAGCAGTACTTC. Protein: CASSDAPGHGNHEQYF.

The genes are TRBV5-6 and TRBJ2-2; 8 bases are shared with TRBD1. With 5 bases clipped from V and 4 bases from J, the junction kept 13 bases outside the gene matches. Germline V gene sequence: CDR1 SGHDT, CDR2 YYEEEE. This CDR3 contains 17 residues. The CDR3 sequence: CASRHWTGRFGTGELFF. The DNA of the CDR3 is TGTGCCAGCAGACATTGGACAGGGAGGTTTGGCACCGGGGAGCTGTTTTTT.

This chain uses TRBV4-3 with TRBJ1-1; TRBD1 is a possible D gene (6 bases). Trimming stripped 2 bases from V and 7 bases from J, with 14 bases between. This CDR3 contains 14 residues. CDR1 and CDR2 (germline): LGHNA, YSLEER. The DNA of the CDR3 is TGCGCCAGCAGCCAATCCCGCCAGGGGAGTGAAGCTTTCTTT. Amino acids: CASSQSRQGSEAFF.

The V call is TRBV7-9, the J call TRBJ2-1; no firm D call. There are 13 residues in the CDR3. Germline assignment: CDR1 SEHNR and CDR2 FQNEAQ (reference sequence). The V end lost 4 bases, the J end lost 6 bases, and 10 bases lay between the germline ends. CDR3 protein: CASSSLYSNEQFF. CDR3 in DNA: TGTGCCAGCAGCTCCCTGTACAGCAATGAGCAGTTCTTC.

This chain uses TRBV5-6 with TRBJ2-2; 7 positions agree with TRBD1. The CDR3 sequence is 16 residues long. The germline gives CDR1 SGHDT, CDR2 YYEEEE. V gave up 2 bases and J gave up 1 base; unmatched junction bases: 5. CDR3 in amino acids: CASSFLDRKNTGELFF. CDR3 DNA sequence: TGTGCCAGCAGCTTTCTGGACAGGAAGAACACCGGGGAGCTGTTTTTT.

The chain combines TRBV27 with TRBJ2-7; tentatively, D is TRBD1 (6 bases). From germline, CDR1 is MNHEY and CDR2 SMNVEV (reference sequence). The CDR3 contains 15 residues. The V gene lost 9 bases and the J gene lost 4 bases, with 22 bases spanning the gap. CDR3 DNA sequence: TGTGCCAGTTCAGAACACAGGGTACGGTCGTACGAGCAGTACTTC. Amino acid sequence: CASSEHRVRSYEQYF.

This chain links TRBV15 with TRBJ1-2; TRBD1 is a possible D gene (6 bases). Germline-derived CDR1 and CDR2 are LNHNV and YYDKDF (reference sequence). Trimming pared 1 base from V and 7 bases from J, leaving 10 bases between. The CDR3 sequence is 13 residues long. DNA of the CDR3: TGTGCCACCAGCAGAGTACAGGGTTCTGGCTACACCTTC. Amino acid sequence: CATSRVQGSGYTF.

This chain joins TRBV4-1 and TRBJ1-5; perhaps TRBD1 as D (6 bases). Trimming took off 2 bases at V and 2 bases at J, with 10 bases between the two ends. The CDR3 extends over 15 amino acids. Germline V CDR1 and CDR2: MGHRA, YSYEKL. The CDR3 nucleotides read TGCGCCAGCAGCCAACCTAGACAGGGCAATCAGCCCCAGCATTTT. Amino acid sequence: CASSQPRQGNQPQHF.

The V gene is TRBV11-1, the J gene TRBJ1-6; possible D gene TRBD1, 5 bases. Germline assignment: CDR1 SGHAT and CDR2 FQDESV (reference sequence). The CDR3 is 13 amino acids. Trimming took 5 bases from V and 12 from J, leaving 14 bases between them. Written as DNA, the CDR3 is TGTGCCAGCAGCCACACAGGAAAACAACCCCTCCACTTT. Translated: CASSHTGKQPLHF.

This chain uses TRBV7-2 with TRBJ2-5, with D uncertain. The V gene's germline CDR1 is SGHTA and CDR2 FQGNSA. V shed 5 bases and J shed 5 bases, with 15 bases lying between them. CDR3 length: 14 amino acids. CDR3 DNA: TGTGCCAGCAGCGTAGGGTCCAGGTATGAGACCCAGTACTTC. It specifies CASSVGSRYETQYF.